Listed below are T cell receptor beta chains from one sample, sequenced in a study of Graves' ophthalmopathy and Graves' hyperthyroidism. Each CDR3 protein gets one entry after TCRdb re-called the multiplex PCR reads with MiXCR. In the table there are 1 million to 1.3 million distinct CDR3 sequences, less than 45% of which are singletons. Sequences were obtained from peripheral blood or thyroid tissue (not recorded which). These receptors all come from an adult man with Graves' hyperthyroidism. Each CDR3 is given with its conserved first and last residue. A D gene is named only where the DNA matches it firmly. Clone size, where shown, is once, few, many, or a class for clones that have expanded.

d_call j_call v_call clone_size cdr3_aa cdr3_nt
- TRBJ2-6 TRBV15 many CATSRDPGASSGANVLTF TGTGCCACCAGCAGAGATCCGGGAGCCTCGTCTGGGGCCAACGTCCTGACTTTC
TRBD1 TRBJ1-1 TRBV11-2 many CASSNQPGGAFF TGTGCCAGCAGCAACCAACCAGGGGGAGCTTTCTTT
- TRBJ2-7 TRBV2 many CASNQGSYEQYF TGTGCCAGCAATCAAGGCTCCTACGAGCAGTACTTC
- TRBJ1-2 TRBV20-1 - CSARDLKADYTF TGCAGTGCTAGAGATTTGAAGGCTGACTACACCTTC
- TRBJ2-2 TRBV12-3/TRBV12-4 few CASSPKADLQLTGELFF TGTGCCAGCAGTCCCAAGGCCGACCTCCAATTAACCGGGGAGCTGTTTTTT
- TRBJ2-7 TRBV25-1 once CASINARDEYYEQYF TGTGCCAGCATCAATGCTAGGGACGAGTACTACGAGCAGTACTTC
TRBD1 TRBJ2-5 TRBV7-7 once CASSLGQAIYQETQYF TGTGCCAGCAGCCTAGGACAGGCGATTTACCAAGAGACCCAGTACTTC
TRBD1 TRBJ1-2 TRBV6-2/TRBV6-3 few CASSEGQGPDGYTF TGTGCCAGCAGTGAAGGACAGGGCCCCGATGGCTACACCTTC
- TRBJ1-4 TRBV4-1 - CASSQVGAANEKLFF TGCGCCAGCAGCCAAGTTGGGGCCGCTAATGAAAAACTGTTTTTT
- TRBJ2-1 TRBV24-1 - CATSASGKEQFF TGTGCCACCAGTGCTTCCGGGAAAGAGCAGTTCTTC
- TRBJ1-5 TRBV2 few CASRWALSNQPQHF TGTGCCAGCAGATGGGCCCTTAGCAATCAGCCCCAGCATTTT
- TRBJ2-7 TRBV20-1 - CSASGISLYEQYF TGCAGTGCTAGCGGGATATCCCTCTACGAGCAGTACTTC
TRBD1 TRBJ2-5 TRBV11-2 few CASSFDRGNQETQYF TGTGCCAGCAGCTTTGACAGGGGAAACCAAGAGACCCAGTACTTC
TRBD1 TRBJ1-1 TRBV15 - CATSRRTGKRRTEAFF TGTGCCACCAGCAGAAGGACAGGGAAGCGACGCACTGAAGCTTTCTTT
TRBD2 TRBJ2-7 TRBV11-2 many CASSPTSGRGFYEQYF TGTGCCAGCAGCCCAACTAGCGGGAGGGGTTTCTACGAGCAGTACTTC
- TRBJ2-4 TRBV10-3 - CAISESGARVNIQYF TGTGCCATCAGTGAGTCGGGTGCCCGGGTGAACATTCAGTACTTC
- TRBJ2-5 TRBV20-1 many CSASIGVETQYF TGCAGTGCTAGTATCGGAGTAGAGACCCAGTACTTC
- TRBJ1-5 TRBV9 many CASSPSGEGQPQHF TGTGCCAGCAGCCCATCTGGAGAAGGTCAGCCCCAGCATTTT
- TRBJ1-6 TRBV5-5 - CASSFLGVLESPLHF TGTGCCAGCAGCTTTCTAGGGGTGTTGGAATCACCCCTCCACTTT
TRBD1 TRBJ2-6 TRBV7-9 many CASSLAGQGAGANVLTF TGTGCCAGCAGCTTAGCGGGACAGGGGGCTGGGGCCAACGTCCTGACTTTC
TRBD1 TRBJ2-5 TRBV10-3 - CASSTGQVLLETQYF TGTGCCAGCAGCACTGGACAGGTGCTCCTTGAGACCCAGTACTTC
TRBD2 TRBJ2-7 TRBV7-9 - CASSSLAGAVYEQYF TGTGCCAGCAGCTCTCTAGCGGGAGCTGTCTACGAGCAGTACTTC
TRBD2 TRBJ2-7 TRBV7-9 - CATGSGERGFYEQCF TGTGCCACCGGCTCCGGTGAGCGGGGCTTCTACGAGCAGTGCTTC
TRBD1 TRBJ1-5 TRBV2 many CASSRQGQGTGGNQPQHF TGTGCCAGCAGTCGACAGGGGCAGGGGACTGGTGGCAATCAGCCCCAGCATTTT
- TRBJ1-2 TRBV20-1 - CSAASIGGYTF TGCAGTGCCGCGTCGATCGGTGGCTACACCTTC
TRBD2 TRBJ2-2 TRBV29-1 - CSQGRGTSNEELFF TGCAGCCAAGGACGCGGGACTAGCAACGAGGAGCTGTTTTTT
- TRBJ2-5 TRBV29-1 many CSVDGLRRQETQYF TGCAGCGTTGACGGTCTGCGCCGCCAAGAGACCCAGTACTTC
- TRBJ1-3 TRBV5-4 few CASVGLSSSGNTIYF TGTGCCAGCGTTGGACTCAGTTCCTCTGGAAACACCATATATTTT
TRBD1 TRBJ1-2 TRBV12-3/TRBV12-4 - CASVVHRTGSGYGYTF TGTGCCAGCGTTGTCCACCGGACAGGTTCTGGCTATGGCTACACCTTC
TRBD1 TRBJ1-2 TRBV6-5 many CASTGQGGGYGYTF TGTGCCAGTACGGGACAGGGAGGTGGCTATGGCTACACCTTC
- TRBJ2-1 TRBV29-1 - CSVEDSGNEQFF TGCAGCGTTGAAGATAGTGGCAATGAGCAGTTCTTC
- TRBJ1-6 TRBV10-2 many CASSESWGSRNSPLHF TGCGCCAGCAGTGAGTCGTGGGGCTCGAGGAATTCACCCCTCCACTTT
- TRBJ2-7 TRBV3-1 few CASSLIGNEQYF TGTGCCAGCAGCCTAATTGGCAACGAGCAGTACTTC
- TRBJ2-7 TRBV12-3/TRBV12-4 few CASSSSLATYEQYF TGTGCCAGCAGTTCATCTCTAGCAACCTACGAGCAGTACTTC
TRBD1 TRBJ1-2 TRBV7-8 - CASRSGTDGYTF TGTGCCAGCAGGTCTGGGACAGATGGCTACACCTTC
TRBD1 TRBJ2-2 TRBV24-1 many CATSGQGATGELFF TGTGCCACCAGTGGACAGGGGGCCACCGGGGAGCTGTTTTTT
TRBD1 TRBJ1-1 TRBV5-1 - CASSPRDSHINTEAFF TGCGCCAGCAGCCCGCGGGACAGCCATATAAACACTGAAGCTTTCTTT
- TRBJ2-6 TRBV24-1 many CATSSDRTTSGANVLTF TGTGCCACCAGTTCTGACAGGACAACCTCTGGGGCCAACGTCCTGACTTTC
- TRBJ2-7 TRBV20-1 many CSARDRLPYEQYF TGCAGTGCTAGGGACCGCCTGCCCTACGAGCAGTACTTC
- TRBJ1-3 TRBV28 - CASSLMGDSGNTIYF TGTGCCAGCAGTTTAATGGGAGACTCTGGAAACACCATATATTTT
TRBD2 TRBJ2-5 TRBV7-3 - CASSARLAEGGRETQYF TGTGCCAGCAGCGCCCGACTAGCGGAGGGCGGAAGGGAGACCCAGTACTTC
- TRBJ2-5 TRBV10-3 - CAIREGDQETQYF TGTGCCATCAGAGAGGGAGACCAAGAGACCCAGTACTTC
- TRBJ1-2 TRBV2 - CASSEQGRVNYGYTF TGTGCCAGCAGCGAACAGGGCAGAGTTAACTATGGCTACACCTTC
- TRBJ2-7 TRBV20-1 - CSAVAGTYLEQYF TGCAGTGCTGTTGCGGGAACCTACTTGGAGCAGTACTTC
TRBD1 TRBJ1-5 TRBV19 many CASSNRGIGNQPQHF TGTGCCAGTAGTAACAGGGGAATAGGCAATCAGCCCCAGCATTTT
TRBD1 TRBJ1-5 TRBV11-2 many CASSTKGQGNQPQHF TGTGCCAGCAGCACCAAGGGACAGGGTAATCAGCCCCAGCATTTT
- TRBJ2-5 TRBV2 few CASTLLTGQETQYF TGTGCCAGCACCCTGTTAACCGGTCAAGAGACCCAGTACTTC
- TRBJ1-5 TRBV3-1 many CASSQASGNQPQHF TGTGCCAGCAGCCAAGCGAGTGGCAATCAGCCCCAGCATTTT
- TRBJ1-6 TRBV7-8 - CASSLDMDSPLHF TGTGCCAGCAGCTTGGACATGGATTCACCCCTCCACTTT
- TRBJ1-2 TRBV14 - CASSQEVWGGYTF TGTGCCAGCAGCCAGGAGGTCTGGGGAGGCTACACCTTC
TRBD2 TRBJ2-5 TRBV29-1 many CSAGGTSGKETQYF TGCAGCGCCGGGGGGACTAGCGGAAAAGAGACCCAGTACTTC
- TRBJ1-1 TRBV27 - CASTRLGGNTEAFF TGTGCCAGCACGCGGTTGGGGGGAAACACTGAAGCTTTCTTT
- TRBJ2-7 TRBV4-1 few CASSHQGGSREEQYF TGCGCCAGCAGCCACCAAGGGGGGTCCAGGGAGGAGCAGTACTTC
- TRBJ2-7 TRBV7-2 - CAWSNPKAGGSYYEQYF TGTGCCTGGTCCAATCCAAAAGCCGGGGGCTCCTACTACGAGCAGTACTTC
- TRBJ1-3 TRBV29-1 - CSVYQTNTGNTIYF TGCAGCGTTTATCAGACGAACACTGGAAACACCATATATTTT
TRBD2 TRBJ2-7 TRBV6-5 - CASSTTAGVYEQYF TGTGCCAGCAGTACAACAGCGGGAGTCTACGAGCAGTACTTC
TRBD1 TRBJ1-6 TRBV9 - CASSPRPGQGGSPLHF TGTGCCAGCAGCCCCAGACCCGGACAGGGTGGTTCACCCCTCCACTTT